Given below is one T cell receptor beta chain in context. Its antigen remains unidentified. This record comes from a study of type 1 regulatory T cells. CDR3 length equals 19 residues. The V gene end was trimmed by 0 bases and the J gene end by 6 bases; junction bases not matched to a gene: 16. The germline V gene encodes CDR1 LNHNV and CDR2 YYDKDF (reference sequence). TCRdb independently ran MiXCR on the reads; one entry per CDR3 protein. Of fewer than 30,000 distinct CDR3 sequences in the sample, 72% were seen once. Sequencing input: cultured T cells, either the whole culture or a sorted T cell fraction (not recorded which). The subset here: Tr1-enriched cell product generated in vitro against host alloantigens. This TCR was sampled from a human donor in good health. The V and J genes are TRBV15 and TRBJ1-5; 8 bases are a match to TRBD1. The CDR3 bases are TGTGCCACCAGCAGAGATCTGGGTTTAAGCAGGGGGCATGGTCAGCCCCAGCATTTT. This gives the protein CATSRDLGLSRGHGQPQHF.